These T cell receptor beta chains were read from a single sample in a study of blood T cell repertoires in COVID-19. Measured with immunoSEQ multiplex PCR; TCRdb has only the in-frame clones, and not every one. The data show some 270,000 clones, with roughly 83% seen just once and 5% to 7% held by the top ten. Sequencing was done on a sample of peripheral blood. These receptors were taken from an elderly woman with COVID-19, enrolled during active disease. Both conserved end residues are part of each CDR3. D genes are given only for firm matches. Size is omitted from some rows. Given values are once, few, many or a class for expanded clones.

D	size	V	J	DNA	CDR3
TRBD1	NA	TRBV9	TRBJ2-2	TGTGCCAGCAGCATATCGACAGGGGGGTTGACCGGGGAGCTGTTTTTT	CASSISTGGLTGELFF
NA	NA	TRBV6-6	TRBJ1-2	TGTGCCAGCAGGGGCGACGTGGCAGGCTATGGCTACACCTTC	CASRGDVAGYGYTF
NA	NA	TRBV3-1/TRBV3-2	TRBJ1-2	TGTGCCAGCAGCCAAGTTGGTGGAGGGTTTGGCTACACCTTC	CASSQVGGGFGYTF
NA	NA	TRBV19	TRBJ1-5	TGTGCCAGTCTCCCCGCGGGAGGGATCGGTCAGCCCCAGCATTTT	CASLPAGGIGQPQHF
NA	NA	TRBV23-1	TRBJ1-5	TGCGCCACACAGGATCAGCCCCAGCATTTT	CATQDQPQHF
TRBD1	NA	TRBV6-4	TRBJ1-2	TGTGCCAGCAGTGACTCGACAGGGTTGGGTGGCTACACCTTC	CASSDSTGLGGYTF
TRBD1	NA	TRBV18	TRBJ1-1	TGTGCCAGCTCACAAGCAGGGACAGCCATAAACACTGAAGCTTTCTTT	CASSQAGTAINTEAFF
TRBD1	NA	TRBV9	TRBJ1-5	TGTGCCAGCAGCGTAGAGGGACAGGGGGCGGAACAGCCCCAGCATTTT	CASSVEGQGAEQPQHF
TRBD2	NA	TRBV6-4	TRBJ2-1	TGTGCCAGCAGTGTAGAGCTAGCGGCTCCCAATGAGCAGTTCTTC	CASSVELAAPNEQFF
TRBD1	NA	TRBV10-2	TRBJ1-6	TGCGCCAGTGCAGGACAGGGAAATTCACCCCTCCACTTT	CASAGQGNSPLHF
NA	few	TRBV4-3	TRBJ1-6	TGCGCCAGCAGCCGAACGTGGGGCGGGGGGAAGGTTAATTCACCCCTCCACTTT	CASSRTWGGGKVNSPLHF
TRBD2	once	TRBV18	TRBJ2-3	TGTGCCAGCTCAACTAGCGGGGGCAGCACAGATACGCAGTATTTT	CASSTSGGSTDTQYF
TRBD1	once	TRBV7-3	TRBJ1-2	TGTGCCAGCAGCCTCGTTGGGGGACAGGGGGCGGATGGCTACACCTTC	CASSLVGGQGADGYTF
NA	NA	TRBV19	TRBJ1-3	TGTGCCAGTAGGAGCTCTTACTCTGGAAACACCATATATTTT	CASRSSYSGNTIYF
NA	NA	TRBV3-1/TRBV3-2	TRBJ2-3	TGTGCCAGCAGCCACAGCTCTTCCCCAGGGACAGATACGCAGTATTTT	CASSHSSSPGTDTQYF
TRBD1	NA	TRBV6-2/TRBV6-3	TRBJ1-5	TGTGCCAGCAGTTACTCCGGGACAGGCAATCAGCCCCAGCATTTT	CASSYSGTGNQPQHF
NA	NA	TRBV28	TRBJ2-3	TGTGCCAGCAGTTTGCGCAGGACTAGCACAGATACGCAGTATTTT	CASSLRRTSTDTQYF
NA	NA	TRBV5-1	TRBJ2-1	TGCGCCAGCAGCTTGGACCGTAACACTGAGCAGTTCTTC	CASSLDRNTEQFF
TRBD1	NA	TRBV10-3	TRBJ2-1	TGTGCCATCAGTGAAAACAGGGGCTACAATGAGCAGTTCTTC	CAISENRGYNEQFF
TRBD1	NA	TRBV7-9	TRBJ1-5	TGTGCCAGCAGCTTAGCGACAGGGCGAGGCAATCAGCCCCAGCATTTT	CASSLATGRGNQPQHF
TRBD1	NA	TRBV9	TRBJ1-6	TGTGCCAGCAGCCAGGGACAGACAAATTCACCCCTCCACTTT	CASSQGQTNSPLHF
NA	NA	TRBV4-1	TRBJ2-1	TGCGCCAGCAGACTAACCCCGCGATCCTACAATGAGCAGTTCTTC	CASRLTPRSYNEQFF
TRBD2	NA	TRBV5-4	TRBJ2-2	TGTGCCAGCAGCCCAAAGGGCGGGGGGGCTATCGGGGAGCTGTTTTTT	CASSPKGGGAIGELFF
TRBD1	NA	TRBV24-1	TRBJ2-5	TGTGCCACCAGTGATTCACCCGGGACAGGGACACAAGAGACCCAGTACTTC	CATSDSPGTGTQETQYF
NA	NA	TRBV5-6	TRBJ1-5	TGTGCCAGCAGCTTGAGGGGTTTGACTCAGCCCCAGCATTTT	CASSLRGLTQPQHF
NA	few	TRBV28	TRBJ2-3	TGTGCCAGCAGTAGAAGGGAGCTAGTCACAGATACGCAGTATTTT	CASSRRELVTDTQYF
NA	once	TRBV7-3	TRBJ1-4	TGTGCCAGCAGCTTAACGGGGGCTACTAATGAAAAACTGTTTTTT	CASSLTGATNEKLFF
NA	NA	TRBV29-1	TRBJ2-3	TGCAGCGTTACCTATGGACTATGGGATACGCAGTATTTT	CSVTYGLWDTQYF
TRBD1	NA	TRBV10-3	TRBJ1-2	TGTGCCGCTAGACAGGGAAACTATGGCTACACCTTC	CAARQGNYGYTF
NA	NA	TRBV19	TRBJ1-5	TGTGCCAGTAGTATGGGCGGGGATCAGCCCCAGCATTTT	CASSMGGDQPQHF
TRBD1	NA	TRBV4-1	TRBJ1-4	TGCGCCAGCAGCCAGGGACAGGAGACTGAAAAACTGTTTTTT	CASSQGQETEKLFF
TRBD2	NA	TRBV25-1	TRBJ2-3	TGTGCCAGCAGTTTAACAGCGGGGGGGTCAGATACGCAGTATTTT	CASSLTAGGSDTQYF
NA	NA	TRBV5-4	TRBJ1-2	TGTGCCAGCAGCTTGAGGGACTCCCTATTGGGAGAATATGGCTACACCTTC	CASSLRDSLLGEYGYTF